Shown below are 31 T cell receptor beta chains from a single sample sequenced in a study of cytomegalovirus exposure and HLA in healthy donors. Sequencing used immunoSEQ multiplex PCR; TCRdb keeps in-frame clones, though not all of them. The sample holds tens of thousands of clones; approximately 93% are singletons and the top ten take under 7%. Sample: PBMCs. The receptors were gathered from a woman aged 18-29 years in good health and CMV-seronegative.

The CDR3: CASTPTGLDQPQHF. CDR3 coding DNA: TGTGCCAGTACGCCGACAGGGCTTGATCAGCCCCAGCATTTT. The rearrangement joins TRBV19 to TRBJ1-5, with 7 bases matching TRBD1. Trimming at V came to 7 bases and at J to 5 bases, leaving 8 bases not matched to a gene. The germline gives CDR1 LNHDA, CDR2 SQIVND (reference sequence). This CDR3 spans 14 amino acids.

This clone was seen a handful of times. The chain has TRBV15 and TRBJ2-1, with D maybe TRBD2 (5 bases). In germline, CDR1 is LNHNV, CDR2 YYDKDF (reference sequence). V was pared by 1 base and J by 9 bases, with 13 bases between. There are 14 residues in the CDR3. The CDR3 is CATSRGSEAGEQFF. The CDR3 DNA reads TGTGCCACCAGCAGAGGTTCGGAGGCCGGTGAGCAGTTCTTC.

V and J are TRBV5-6 and TRBJ1-5, with 8 bases lining up with TRBD1. Unmatched junction bases numbered 9, after V lost 4 bases and J lost 0 bases. Looked up from germline, CDR1 is SGHDT and CDR2 is YYEEEE. This CDR3 is 17 amino acids long. CDR3: CASSHGQGGVSNQPQHF. CDR3 nucleotide sequence: TGTGCCAGCAGCCACGGACAGGGTGGTGTTAGCAATCAGCCCCAGCATTTT.

J is TRBJ2-3 and V is TRBV11-1, with D hard to call. Germline values: CDR1 SGHAT, CDR2 FQDESV (reference sequence). Deletions cut 2 bases from V and 0 bases from J, with 6 bases between. This CDR3 has 14 residues. The DNA for the CDR3 is TGTGCCAGCAGCTTAACGCAGAGCACAGATACGCAGTATTTT. It is translated as CASSLTQSTDTQYF.

This sequence joins TRBV29-1 and TRBJ1-3; D perhaps matches TRBD1 (6 bases). The CDR3 loop spans 11 amino acids. Germline V gene data show CDR1 as SQVTM and CDR2 as ANQGSEA. V lost 7 bases and J lost 7, with 11 bases in between. CDR3 residues: CSAQTGNTIYF. The DNA of the CDR3 is TGCAGCGCTCAAACAGGGAACACCATATATTTT.

The CDR3 is CATSGQGYGTGELFF. The CDR3 coding sequence is TGTGCCACCTCCGGACAGGGTTACGGCACCGGGGAGCTGTTTTTT. The V gene is TRBV30, the J gene TRBJ2-2, with 8 bases matching TRBD1. V shed 8 bases and J 4 bases; nucleotides not matched to a gene: 12. The CDR3 totals 15 residues. Germline lookup yields CDR1 GTSNPN and CDR2 SVGIG (reference sequence). The full variable domain, with the rest looked up from reference TRBV30 and TRBJ2-2, is SQTIHQWPATLVQPVGSPLSLECTVEGTSNPNLYWYRQAAGRGLQLLFYSVGIGQISSEVPQNLSASRPQDRQFILSSKKLLLSDSGFYLCATSGQGYGTGELFFGEGSRLTVL.

The chain combines TRBV27 with TRBJ2-6; 8 bases match TRBD1. J gave up 7 bases and V 10 bases, and 9 bases lay outside the gene matches. The length of the CDR3 is 14 residues. The germline V gene has CDR1 MNHEY and CDR2 SMNVEV (reference sequence). CDR3 region: CAIYDRGSANVLTF. The CDR3 region has the DNA TGTGCCATCTACGACAGGGGTAGTGCCAACGTCCTGACTTTC.

This chain uses TRBV6-5 with TRBJ1-2; a possible D gene is TRBD1 (5 bases). Per germline, CDR1 MNHEY and CDR2 SVGAGI. This CDR3 region has 13 residues. Trimming shortened V by 9 bases and J by 6 bases, and 17 bases separated the two germline ends. The CDR3 coding sequence is TGTGCCAGTTCCCGGGGGATGAGAAATGGCTACACCTTC. This translates into CASSRGMRNGYTF.

The CDR3 DNA sequence: TGTGCCAGTAGAGACAGGGGGCCAGGTGGCTACACCTTC. Amino acid sequence: CASRDRGPGGYTF. The chain couples TRBV19 to TRBJ1-2; 10 nucleotides agree with TRBD1. The CDR3 runs to 13 residues. Per the germline V gene, CDR1 is LNHDA and CDR2 is SQIVND (reference sequence). V shed 6 bases, J shed 7 bases, and the junction held 5 bases outside the gene matches.

V gene TRBV5-1 combines with J gene TRBJ2-3, with 8 bases aligning to TRBD2. The germline V gene encodes CDR1 SGHRS and CDR2 YFSETQ. This CDR3 has 15 amino acids. Losses at the gene ends were 0 bases for V and 4 bases for J; bases not matched to a gene: 4. The CDR3 DNA reads TGCGCCAGCAGCTTGGGGGGACTAGTTGCAGATACGCAGTATTTT. It translates to CASSLGGLVADTQYF.

The V and J genes are TRBV25-1 and TRBJ2-3, with D uncertain. The CDR3 runs 13 residues. V lost 7 bases, J lost 0 bases, and 8 bases lay in between. CDR1 and CDR2 from the germline V gene are MGHDK and SYGVNS. CDR3 sequence: CASIGPSTDTQYF. The CDR3 DNA reads as TGTGCCAGCATTGGGCCTAGCACAGATACGCAGTATTTT.

The chain is built from TRBV7-8 and TRBJ2-5, with D perhaps TRBD2 (6 bases). Trimming shortened V by 1 base and J by 4 bases, and 13 bases separated the two germline ends. Germline V CDR1 and CDR2: SGHVS, FQNEAQ. The CDR3 covers 15 residues. The CDR3 is CASSLVRVGGETQYF. The CDR3 DNA reads as TGTGCCAGCAGCTTAGTCCGGGTGGGGGGAGAGACCCAGTACTTC.

A few counts support this clone. J is TRBJ2-2 and V is TRBV4-1; no firm D call. CDR1 and CDR2 (germline): MGHRA, YSYEKL. Trimming took off 8 bases at V and 5 bases at J, with 12 bases between the two ends. The CDR3 is 13 residues long. This CDR3 reads CASLYFRTGELFF. The CDR3 nucleotides are TGCGCCAGCCTGTACTTTCGAACCGGGGAGCTGTTTTTT.

V gene TRBV9 combines with J gene TRBJ2-1; TRBD2 matches 9 bases. CDR1 SGDLS and CDR2 YYNGEE come from the germline V gene. This CDR3 comprises 17 residues. V shed 0 bases, J shed 4 bases, and the junction held 8 bases outside the gene matches. The CDR3 nucleotides read TGTGCCAGCAGCGTAGCAGCGGGGGGCTTAAGTTACAATGAGCAGTTCTTC. Amino acids: CASSVAAGGLSYNEQFF.

The chain employs TRBV29-1 and TRBJ2-7; TRBD2 aligns across 10 bases. The germline V gene has CDR1 SQVTM and CDR2 ANQGSEA. V gave up 6 bases and J gave up 4 bases; unmatched junction bases: 0. CDR3 length equals 11 residues. The CDR3 here is CSVLAGYEQYV. CDR3 in DNA: TGCAGCGTACTAGCGGGGTACGAGCAGTACGTC.

The chain joins TRBV7-3 to TRBJ2-3; no clear D. The length of the CDR3 is 14 residues. V lost 0 bases, J lost 1 base, and 5 bases lay in between. The V gene's germline CDR1 is SGHTA and CDR2 FQGTGA. The CDR3 DNA reads as TGTGCCAGCAGCTTAACCCTTGGCACAGATACGCAGTATTTT. Translating gives CASSLTLGTDTQYF.

This chain connects TRBV27 to TRBJ2-5; 9 positions match TRBD1. Per the germline V gene, CDR1 is MNHEY and CDR2 is SMNVEV (reference sequence). V gave up 1 base and J gave up 1 base; unmatched junction bases: 1. The CDR3 runs 15 residues. The CDR3 region has the DNA TGTGCCAGCAGTTTATTGGGACAGGGCCAAGAGACCCAGTACTTC. This gives the protein CASSLLGQGQETQYF.

The J gene is TRBJ2-1, the V gene TRBV29-1; tentatively, D is TRBD1 (6 bases). The V end was cut by 5 bases, the J end by 9 bases, with 23 bases between. The CDR3 has 15 amino acids. Germline CDR1 is SQVTM and CDR2 is ANQGSEA. The DNA for the CDR3 is TGCAGCGTTAACGGACAGACTGGCCCGGGTCGTGAGCAGTTCTTC. This translates into CSVNGQTGPGREQFF.

The chain has TRBV9 and TRBJ1-1; 9 bases are a match to TRBD1. J was trimmed by 4 bases and V by 3 bases; bases with no gene match: 10. The length of the CDR3 is 16 residues. Germline CDR1 reads SGDLS; CDR2 reads YYNGEE. In DNA, the CDR3 is TGTGCCAGCAGCGCAAGGGGGGACAGGGTATCCACTGAAGCTTTCTTT. Encoded protein: CASSARGDRVSTEAFF. The entire variable domain, with the rest obtained from reference TRBV9 and TRBJ1-1, is as follows: DSGVTQTPKHLITATGQRVTLRCSPRSGDLSVYWYQQSLDQGLQFLIQYYNGEERAKGNILERFSAQQFPDLHSELNLSSLELGDSALYFCASSARGDRVSTEAFFGQGTRLTVV.

This sequence joins TRBV6-6 and TRBJ2-5; D is unclear. V was pared by 0 bases and J by 7 bases, with 3 bases between. This CDR3 is 11 amino acids long. The germline CDR1 and CDR2 sequences are MNHNY and SVGAGI (reference sequence). The CDR3 is CASSYSLTQYF. The DNA of the CDR3 is TGTGCCAGCAGTTACTCCCTGACCCAGTACTTC.

This rearrangement joins TRBV7-9 to TRBJ2-2; D unclear. Germline V gene lookup returns CDR1 SEHNR and CDR2 FQNEAQ (reference sequence). Trimming shortened V by 7 bases and J by 6 bases, and 9 bases separated the two germline ends. The CDR3 sequence is 12 residues long. The CDR3 DNA sequence: TGTGCCAGCAAAGGCAGCGCCGGGGAGCTGTTTTTT. It is translated as CASKGSAGELFF.

The rearrangement links TRBV7-9 to TRBJ2-1; 8 bases line up with TRBD2. Germline V gene sequence: CDR1 SEHNR, CDR2 FQNEAQ (reference sequence). The V segment lost 5 bases and the J segment 8 bases; nucleotides outside the gene matches: 17. The CDR3 consists of 17 residues. CDR3 sequence: CASSGISGGASVYEQFF. CDR3 nucleotide sequence: TGTGCCAGCAGCGGTATTTCCGGGGGGGCGTCGGTTTATGAGCAGTTCTTC.

This clone was recorded only once. The chain couples TRBV7-3 to TRBJ2-3; D gene unclear. In germline, CDR1 is SGHTA, CDR2 FQGTGA. This CDR3 spans 12 amino acids. Trimming removed 5 bases from V and 9 bases from J, with 12 bases in between. As DNA, the CDR3 is TGTGCCAGCAGCCACAGTCTCGGCACGCAGTATTTT. Residues: CASSHSLGTQYF.

The table lists this clone with a count of one. The chain is built from TRBV7-9 and TRBJ1-2; D gene uncertain. CDR3 size: 15 residues. CDR1 and CDR2 from the germline V gene are SEHNR and FQNEAQ (reference sequence). V was cut by 5 bases and J by 2 bases, with 15 bases left in between. The CDR3 loop reads CASSPGSFENYGYTF. In nucleotides, the CDR3 is TGTGCCAGCAGCCCCGGGTCCTTTGAGAACTATGGCTACACCTTC.

This chain links TRBV7-2 with TRBJ1-1, with 10 bases aligning to TRBD1. V was clipped by 5 bases and J by 10 bases; unmatched bases: 7. Looked up from germline, CDR1 is SGHTA and CDR2 is FQGNSA. The CDR3 is 13 residues long. The CDR3 nucleotides are TGTGCCAGCAGCCCCGACAGGGGGCGCCCAGCTTTCTTT. Amino acids: CASSPDRGRPAFF.

The chain links TRBV7-9 to TRBJ1-2, with TRBD1 identical over 10 bases. V dropped 0 bases and J dropped 4; count of bases not matched to a gene: 2. Per the germline V gene, CDR1 is SEHNR and CDR2 is FQNEAQ (reference sequence). The CDR3 contains 15 residues. CDR3 loop: CASSLAGQGLYGYTF. The CDR3 DNA reads TGTGCCAGCAGCTTAGCGGGACAGGGGCTCTATGGCTACACCTTC.

The CDR3 here is CASGTSGTPHEQFF. For the CDR3, the DNA is TGTGCCAGTGGGACTAGCGGGACCCCCCATGAGCAGTTCTTC. The chain couples TRBV19 to TRBJ2-1; 13 bases line up with TRBD2. CDR1 and CDR2 from the germline V gene are LNHDA and SQIVND (reference sequence). The CDR3 is 14 amino acids. V shed 8 bases and J 8 bases; nucleotides not matched to a gene: 6.

V is TRBV7-6 and J is TRBJ2-3; D is uncertain. The CDR3 length is 13 residues. Germline values: CDR1 SGHVS, CDR2 FNYEAQ. Trimming removed 5 bases at V and 11 bases at J, with 17 bases between. As DNA, the CDR3 is TGTGCCAGCAGCCCGAAGAACACCGAAGAGCAGTATTTT. Protein sequence: CASSPKNTEEQYF.

This chain connects TRBV5-1 to TRBJ2-7; 7 positions match TRBD2. CDR3 size: 14 residues. Germline V CDR1 and CDR2: SGHRS, YFSETQ. The J segment lost 2 bases and the V segment lost 3 bases, leaving 5 bases of the junction unmatched. The CDR3 reads CASSSGGEAYEQYV. The CDR3 DNA reads as TGCGCCAGCAGCTCGGGAGGTGAGGCCTACGAGCAGTACGTC.

The genes are TRBV7-3 and TRBJ2-1, with TRBD2 matching 10 bases. Trimming at V came to 3 bases and at J to 0 bases, leaving 2 bases not matched to a gene. In germline, CDR1 is SGHTA, CDR2 FQGTGA. There are 16 residues in the CDR3. The CDR3 spells CASSFASGSSYNEQFF. The CDR3 coding sequence is TGTGCCAGCAGCTTCGCTAGCGGGAGCTCCTACAATGAGCAGTTCTTC. Using reference TRBV7-3 and TRBJ2-1 for the parts outside the CDR3, the full variable domain is GAGVSQTPSNKVTEKGKYVELRCDPISGHTALYWYRQSLGQGPEFLIYFQGTGAADDSGLPNDRFFAVRPEGSVSTLKIQRTERGDSAVYLCASSFASGSSYNEQFFGPGTRLTVL.

This clone was found once. The genes are TRBV18 and TRBJ2-7; the D gene is possibly TRBD2 (7 bases). The CDR3 spans 14 residues. Germline V CDR1 and CDR2: KGHSH, LQKENI. The ends were cut back, 3 bases at V and 4 bases at J, with 13 bases in the middle. The CDR3 protein is CASSPGAGVYEQYV. CDR3 in DNA: TGTGCCAGCTCACCGGGGGCGGGAGTATACGAGCAGTACGTC.